This passage covers 5 T cell receptor beta chains from one sample sequenced in a study of metastatic and nonmetastatic thyroid tumors. MiXCR reprocessed the PCR reads for TCRdb. Among 35,000 to 45,000 clones listed, around 20% were seen once. Patients were all untreated before their thyroid surgery. Sequencing was performed on blood. These receptor sequences come from a female donor with papillary thyroid cancer or a benign thyroid nodule (not recorded which). Some clones in this sample may be carry-over from other donors' samples.

For this clone: The junction and the germline gene differ at one end; a read error may be behind it. V is TRBV27 and J is TRBJ1-1, with no clear D. Germline CDR1 MNHEY, CDR2 SMNVEV (reference sequence). This CDR3 has 14 residues. In DNA form, the CDR3 reads TGTGCCAACAGTCGAGAGGTGATGAACACTGAAGCTTTCTTT. Protein product: CANSREVMNTEAFF.

This clone was counted many times. This may come from a read error, since a much larger clone is one base off. The CDR3 sequence is CASKIAAGPGELFF. The DNA for the CDR3 is TGTGCCAGCAAAATCGCTGCGGGACCCGGGGAGCTGTTTTTT. The chain is built from TRBV6-4 and TRBJ2-2; D might be TRBD2 (6 bases). In germline, CDR1 is MRHNA, CDR2 SNTAGT. This CDR3 is built from 14 residues. Deletions cut 7 bases from V and 6 bases from J, with 15 bases between.

Many counts were recorded for this clone. The chain has TRBV19 and TRBJ2-7, with D tentatively TRBD1 or TRBD2 (5 bases each). V dropped 1 base and J dropped 2 bases, with 12 bases sitting between them. Germline-derived CDR1 and CDR2 are LNHDA and SQIVND (reference sequence). The length of the CDR3 is 15 residues. CDR3 bases: TGTGCCAGTAGTATAGGGTCCGAGGGGCCCTACGAGCAGTACTTC. Translating gives CASSIGSEGPYEQYF.

Many counts were recorded for this clone. The V gene is TRBV19, the J gene TRBJ2-7; 9 positions match TRBD1. The CDR3 consists of 15 residues. The V gene's germline CDR1 is LNHDA and CDR2 SQIVND (reference sequence). V shed 4 bases and J 2 bases; nucleotides not matched to a gene: 6. The CDR3 DNA sequence: TGTGCCAGTAGTACGGACAGGGGTCGGGCCTACGAGCAGTACTTC. It codes for CASSTDRGRAYEQYF.

This clone was observed many times. The chain is built from TRBV24-1 and TRBJ2-1; 14 bases are a match to TRBD2. J lost 8 bases, V lost 9 bases, and 8 bases had no gene match. Germline V gene data show CDR1 as KGHDR and CDR2 as SFDVKD. This CDR3 has 15 residues. CDR3 in DNA: TGTGCCACCTCCGGGACTAGCGGGAGATATGATGAGCAGTTCTTC. This gives the protein CATSGTSGRYDEQFF.